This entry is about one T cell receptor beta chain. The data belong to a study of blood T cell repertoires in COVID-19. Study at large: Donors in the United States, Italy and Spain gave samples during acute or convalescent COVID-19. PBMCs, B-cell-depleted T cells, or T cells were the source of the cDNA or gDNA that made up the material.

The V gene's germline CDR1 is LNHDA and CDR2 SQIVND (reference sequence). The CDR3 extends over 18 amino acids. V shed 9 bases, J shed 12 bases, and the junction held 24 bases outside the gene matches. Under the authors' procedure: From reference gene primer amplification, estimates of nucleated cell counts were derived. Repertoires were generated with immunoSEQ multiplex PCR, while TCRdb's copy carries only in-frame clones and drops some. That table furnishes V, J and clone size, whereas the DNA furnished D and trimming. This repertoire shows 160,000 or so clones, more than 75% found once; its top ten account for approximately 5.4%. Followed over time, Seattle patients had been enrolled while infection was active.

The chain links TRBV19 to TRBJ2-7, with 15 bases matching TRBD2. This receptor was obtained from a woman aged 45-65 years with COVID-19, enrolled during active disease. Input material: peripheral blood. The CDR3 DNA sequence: TGTGCCAGCCGAAGGCAGATGGGACTAGCGGGGGGACGAGAGGAGTGGTACTTC. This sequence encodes CASRRQMGLAGGREEWYF.